This is a list of T cell receptor beta chains from one sample in a study of beta chain features in type 1 diabetes. The table came from immunoSEQ multiplex PCR; TCRdb's copy has only in-frame clones and leaves some out. The table includes roughly 280,000 clones, 24% detected once. Specimen: naive CD4+ T cells from blood. These receptor sequences come from a woman in her 30s with type 1 diabetes. Both conserved end residues are part of each CDR3. Fields, in order: V gene, D gene, clone size, J gene, CDR3 protein, CDR3 DNA. A D gene is named only where the DNA matches it firmly. Not all rows give a size; the values are once, few, many and, for expanded clones, a class.

TRBV18	NA	few	TRBJ1-1	CASSPMEEVNTEAFF	TGTGCCAGCTCACCAATGGAAGAGGTGAACACTGAAGCTTTCTTT
TRBV2	NA	NA	TRBJ1-2	CASTLALGYTF	TGTGCCAGCACCCTAGCGCTTGGCTACACCTTC
TRBV7-3	NA	NA	TRBJ2-5	CASSLGAGVGEETQYF	TGTGCCAGCAGCTTAGGAGCAGGGGTTGGAGAAGAGACCCAGTACTTC
TRBV7-2	TRBD2	few	TRBJ2-1	CASSLRPLAGGYNEQFF	TGTGCCAGCAGCTTAAGGCCATTAGCGGGAGGGTACAATGAGCAGTTCTTC
TRBV5-1	TRBD2	few	TRBJ2-1	CASSMGLAGGPYNEQFF	TGCGCCAGCAGCATGGGACTAGCGGGAGGGCCTTACAATGAGCAGTTCTTC
TRBV29-1	TRBD1	few	TRBJ1-1	CSVAQGAFDTEAFF	TGCAGCGTTGCCCAGGGGGCATTCGATACTGAAGCTTTCTTT
TRBV30	NA	NA	TRBJ2-2	CAWSRDTIAGELFF	TGTGCCTGGAGCCGGGACACGATAGCCGGGGAGCTGTTTTTT
TRBV7-2	NA	few	TRBJ2-1	CASSLGPSPSYNEQFF	TGTGCCAGCAGCTTAGGGCCCTCACCCTCCTACAATGAGCAGTTCTTC
TRBV5-1	NA	NA	TRBJ2-5	CASSDYNQETQYF	TGCGCCAGCAGCGACTACAACCAAGAGACCCAGTACTTC
TRBV29-1	NA	NA	TRBJ2-7	CSVASSGAYEQYF	TGCAGCGTTGCTTCTAGTGGGGCCTACGAGCAGTACTTC
TRBV19	NA	NA	TRBJ1-3	CASSAGHSGNTIYF	TGTGCCAGTAGTGCAGGACACTCTGGAAACACCATATATTTT
TRBV7-3	TRBD1	few	TRBJ2-7	CASSAQGANEQYF	TGTGCCAGCAGCGCCCAGGGGGCCAACGAGCAGTACTTC
TRBV18	NA	few	TRBJ1-1	CASSPMAANTEAFF	TGTGCCAGCTCCCCCATGGCGGCGAACACTGAAGCTTTCTTT
TRBV29-1	TRBD2	NA	TRBJ2-1	CSVDNGSSGPYNEQFF	TGCAGCGTTGATAACGGCTCTAGCGGTCCTTACAATGAGCAGTTCTTC
TRBV6-1	TRBD2	NA	TRBJ2-1	CASSMVSGGGHEQFF	TGTGCCAGCAGTATGGTGTCGGGGGGAGGGCATGAGCAGTTCTTC
TRBV10-1	NA	NA	TRBJ2-3	CASSDPLVADTQYF	TGCGCCAGCAGTGATCCACTAGTGGCGGATACGCAGTATTTT
TRBV28	NA	NA	TRBJ1-5	CASGDYRNQPQHF	TGTGCCAGCGGCGACTATCGCAATCAGCCCCAGCATTTT
TRBV2	TRBD2	few	TRBJ2-7	CARTGTSSNEQYF	TGTGCCAGGACCGGGACTAGCTCCAACGAGCAGTACTTC
TRBV9	NA	NA	TRBJ2-1	CASSATSTPEQFF	TGTGCCAGCAGCGCTACTAGCACCCCTGAGCAGTTCTTC
TRBV2	NA	NA	TRBJ2-1	CASRAPGSGDEQFF	TGTGCCAGCAGGGCCCCCGGGAGTGGGGATGAGCAGTTCTTC
TRBV28	NA	NA	TRBJ2-7	CASSIQGYEQYF	TGTGCCAGCAGTATACAGGGTTACGAGCAGTACTTC
TRBV7-3	TRBD1	NA	TRBJ2-7	CASSPTGGYEQYF	TGTGCCAGCAGCCCGACAGGGGGATACGAGCAGTACTTC
TRBV30	TRBD1	NA	TRBJ1-1	CAWGQGAEAFF	TGTGCCTGGGGACAGGGGGCTGAAGCTTTCTTT
TRBV9	NA	few	TRBJ2-2	CASSFVGGTGELFF	TGTGCCAGCAGCTTCGTAGGGGGCACCGGGGAGCTGTTTTTT
TRBV9	TRBD2	few	TRBJ2-1	CASSVGTSGSYNEQFF	TGTGCCAGCAGCGTAGGGACTAGCGGATCCTACAATGAGCAGTTCTTC
TRBV5-1	TRBD2	few	TRBJ2-1	CASSGGAGASYNEQFF	TGCGCCAGCTCGGGAGGGGCGGGAGCCTCCTACAATGAGCAGTTCTTC
TRBV5-1	TRBD2	NA	TRBJ2-2	CASSPRVIRVGGSTGELFF	TGCGCCAGCAGCCCCCGCGTTATAAGAGTCGGGGGGAGCACCGGGGAGCTGTTTTTT
TRBV6-5	TRBD2	NA	TRBJ2-7	CASSYSGLADYEQYF	TGTGCCAGCAGTTACTCGGGACTAGCGGATTACGAGCAGTACTTC
TRBV5-1	NA	few	TRBJ1-1	CASSPSAGSTEAFF	TGCGCCAGCAGCCCCTCGGCGGGGAGCACTGAAGCTTTCTTT
TRBV4-1	NA	few	TRBJ1-5	CASSHGYSNQPQHF	TGCGCCAGCAGCCACGGGTATAGCAATCAGCCCCAGCATTTT
TRBV7-2	NA	NA	TRBJ2-3	CASSERWDTTDTQYF	TGTGCCAGCAGCGAACGCTGGGACACCACAGATACGCAGTATTTT
TRBV19	TRBD2	few	TRBJ2-1	CASSRGAGGRGDEQFF	TGTGCCAGTAGCCGGGGCGCGGGAGGGAGGGGCGATGAGCAGTTCTTC
TRBV28	TRBD2	NA	TRBJ2-1	CASSGGGSGNEQFF	TGTGCCAGCAGCGGAGGCGGGAGCGGAAATGAGCAGTTCTTC
TRBV14	NA	few	TRBJ2-3	CASSPLVTASTDTQYF	TGTGCCAGCAGCCCTCTCGTGACTGCTAGCACAGATACGCAGTATTTT
TRBV5-6	NA	NA	TRBJ1-2	CASSLDTNYGYTF	TGTGCCAGCAGCTTGGACACCAACTATGGCTACACCTTC
TRBV4-1	NA	NA	TRBJ2-5	CASSQIRDTQETQYF	TGCGCCAGCAGCCAAATCCGGGACACCCAAGAGACCCAGTACTTC
TRBV30	NA	few	TRBJ2-7	CAWREQGHNFYEQYF	TGTGCCTGGAGAGAACAGGGCCACAACTTTTACGAGCAGTACTTC
TRBV20-1	NA	few	TRBJ2-5	CSAKLKETQYF	TGCAGTGCTAAACTTAAAGAGACCCAGTACTTC